A selection of T cell receptor beta chains follows, all from one sample in a study of regulatory T cells in long-lasting Graves disease. TCRdb reprocessed the multiplex PCR reads via MiXCR and lists one record per CDR3 protein. The table shows approximately 270,000 distinct CDR3 sequences, with more than 15% occurring only once. These data also featured in a second study, about T cells in Graves' hyperthyroidism and ophthalmopathy.

The sample here was peripheral blood mononuclear cells (PBMCs), taken at new diagnosis, from a patient treated with antithyroid drugs. These receptors originate from a woman in her 30s with Graves disease. CDR3s include the opening cysteine and the closing phenylalanine or tryptophan. D genes are given only for firm matches. Expanded clones get a size class; other rows say once, few or many, or leave the size out.

D: TRBD1; V: TRBV6-1; J: TRBJ1-6; length: 16; size: -; CDR3: CASSRDRGSYNSPLHF; DNA: TGTGCCAGCAGCCGGGACAGGGGATCCTATAATTCACCCCTCCACTTT
D: -; V: TRBV4-2; J: TRBJ1-5; length: 17; size: many; CDR3: CASSQEGHGTSNQPQHF; DNA: TGTGCCAGCAGCCAAGAAGGACACGGCACCTCCAATCAGCCCCAGCATTTT
D: TRBD2; V: TRBV4-1; J: TRBJ2-5; length: 17; size: many; CDR3: CASSQKGSGGLQETQYF; DNA: TGCGCCAGCAGCCAAAAAGGGAGCGGGGGACTCCAAGAGACCCAGTACTTC
D: TRBD1; V: TRBV7-8; J: TRBJ1-1; length: 17; size: many; CDR3: CASTRGGTGGVNTEAFF; DNA: TGTGCCAGCACCAGGGGGGGGACAGGGGGAGTGAACACTGAAGCTTTCTTT
D: -; V: TRBV6-1; J: TRBJ2-7; length: 13; size: -; CDR3: CASSWTADYEQYF; DNA: TGTGCCAGCAGCTGGACCGCGGACTACGAGCAGTACTTC
D: TRBD2; V: TRBV7-8; J: TRBJ2-5; length: 16; size: few; CDR3: CASSAHLAGGPETQYF; DNA: TGTGCCAGCAGCGCCCATCTAGCGGGGGGGCCAGAGACCCAGTACTTC
D: TRBD1; V: TRBV12-3/TRBV12-4; J: TRBJ2-2; length: 15; size: many; CDR3: CASSLADRDGGELFF; DNA: TGTGCCAGCAGTTTAGCCGACAGGGATGGCGGGGAGCTGTTTTTT
D: -; V: TRBV7-9; J: TRBJ2-7; length: 14; size: many; CDR3: CASSLGARGYEQYF; DNA: TGTGCCAGCAGCTTAGGGGCCAGGGGTTACGAGCAGTACTTC
D: -; V: TRBV5-1; J: TRBJ1-1; length: 13; size: many; CDR3: CASTEEATTEAFF; DNA: TGCGCCAGCACGGAAGAGGCGACCACTGAAGCTTTCTTT
D: TRBD1; V: TRBV29-1; J: TRBJ1-1; length: 13; size: many; CDR3: CSGRQGADTEAFF; DNA: TGCAGCGGGAGACAGGGGGCGGACACTGAAGCTTTCTTT
D: TRBD2; V: TRBV7-3; J: TRBJ2-5; length: 15; size: many; CDR3: CASSSGLAGEETQYF; DNA: TGTGCCAGCAGCTCAGGACTAGCGGGGGAAGAGACCCAGTACTTC
D: TRBD1; V: TRBV18; J: TRBJ2-7; length: 13; size: many; CDR3: CASSRDRGDEQYF; DNA: TGTGCCAGCTCAAGGGACAGGGGAGACGAGCAGTACTTC
D: TRBD1; V: TRBV9; J: TRBJ2-7; length: 14; size: many; CDR3: CASTRTGSSYEQYF; DNA: TGTGCCAGCACCCGGACAGGGAGCTCCTACGAGCAGTACTTC
D: -; V: TRBV12-3/TRBV12-4; J: TRBJ2-7; length: 15; size: many; CDR3: CASSLAGTFSYEQYF; DNA: TGTGCCAGCAGTTTAGCTGGGACGTTCTCCTACGAGCAGTACTTC
D: -; V: TRBV29-1; J: TRBJ1-2; length: 12; size: many; CDR3: CSVVSDNYGYTF; DNA: TGCAGCGTTGTATCGGATAACTATGGCTACACCTTC
D: -; V: TRBV19; J: TRBJ2-1; length: 13; size: few; CDR3: CASSINSANEQFF; DNA: TGTGCCAGTAGTATTAATTCCGCCAATGAGCAGTTCTTC
D: TRBD1; V: TRBV5-5; J: TRBJ2-7; length: 14; size: many; CDR3: CASSLSGQGYEQYF; DNA: TGTGCCAGCAGCTTGTCCGGACAGGGCTACGAGCAGTACTTC
D: TRBD2; V: TRBV5-4; J: TRBJ2-5; length: 15; size: many; CDR3: CASSLAREGGETQYF; DNA: TGTGCCAGCAGCTTGGCCCGGGAGGGTGGGGAGACCCAGTACTTC
D: TRBD1; V: TRBV20-1; J: TRBJ1-2; length: 14; size: many; CDR3: CSARDRDREGGYTF; DNA: TGCAGTGCTAGAGACCGGGACAGGGAGGGTGGCTACACCTTC
D: TRBD1; V: TRBV20-1; J: TRBJ1-4; length: 15; size: many; CDR3: CSALPPRQGSEKLFF; DNA: TGCAGTGCTCTTCCCCCCCGACAGGGGAGTGAAAAACTGTTTTTT
D: -; V: TRBV25-1; J: TRBJ2-6; length: 16; size: -; CDR3: CASRRVGYSGANVLTF; DNA: TGTGCCAGCAGGCGAGTGGGGTACTCTGGGGCCAACGTCCTGACTTTC
D: TRBD1; V: TRBV28; J: TRBJ2-4; length: 16; size: many; CDR3: CASSSPGQLAKNIQYF; DNA: TGTGCCAGCAGTTCTCCGGGACAGCTAGCCAAAAACATTCAGTACTTC
D: TRBD2; V: TRBV29-1; J: TRBJ2-1; length: 13; size: many; CDR3: CSAVGLANNEQFF; DNA: TGCAGCGCCGTGGGACTAGCAAACAATGAGCAGTTCTTC
D: -; V: TRBV2; J: TRBJ2-2; length: 16; size: many; CDR3: CASSGFGVLNTGELFF; DNA: TGTGCCAGCAGTGGTTTCGGGGTCCTGAACACCGGGGAGCTGTTTTTT
D: -; V: TRBV6-5; J: TRBJ2-1; length: 13; size: many; CDR3: CASSNSDGNEQFF; DNA: TGTGCCAGCAGTAACTCGGACGGGAATGAGCAGTTCTTC
D: TRBD1; V: TRBV20-1; J: TRBJ2-7; length: 15; size: many; CDR3: CSARQTGQGSYEQYF; DNA: TGCAGTGCTAGACAAACGGGACAGGGCTCGTACGAGCAGTACTTC
D: -; V: TRBV3-1; J: TRBJ1-5; length: 16; size: many; CDR3: CASSPSGSYSNQPQHF; DNA: TGTGCCAGCAGCCCCTCGGGAAGTTATAGCAATCAGCCCCAGCATTTT
D: TRBD1; V: TRBV19; J: TRBJ2-6; length: 17; size: -; CDR3: CASRRHDRGAGANVLTF; DNA: TGTGCCAGTAGGAGGCACGACAGGGGAGCTGGGGCCAACGTCCTGACTTTC
D: -; V: TRBV11-2; J: TRBJ2-7; length: 15; size: -; CDR3: CASSFAWGEPYEQYF; DNA: TGTGCCAGCAGCTTTGCCTGGGGGGAGCCCTACGAGCAGTACTTC
D: TRBD1; V: TRBV20-1; J: TRBJ1-1; length: 14; size: -; CDR3: CSASGQGLNTEAFF; DNA: TGCAGTGCTAGCGGACAGGGACTGAACACTGAAGCTTTCTTT
D: -; V: TRBV20-1; J: TRBJ1-6; length: 17; size: -; CDR3: CSARELKRRVYNSPLHF; DNA: TGCAGTGCTAGAGAGTTAAAAAGGAGGGTCTATAATTCACCCCTCCACTTT
D: -; V: TRBV3-1; J: TRBJ1-2; length: 13; size: many; CDR3: CASSPLNLYGYTF; DNA: TGTGCCAGCAGCCCCCTTAACCTCTATGGCTACACCTTC
D: -; V: TRBV6-1; J: TRBJ1-5; length: 15; size: many; CDR3: CASSVGTISNQPQHF; DNA: TGTGCCAGCAGTGTAGGGACGATCAGCAATCAGCCCCAGCATTTT
D: TRBD2; V: TRBV2; J: TRBJ2-2; length: 16; size: many; CDR3: CASSIGLAGNTGELFF; DNA: TGTGCCAGCAGTATTGGACTAGCGGGGAACACCGGGGAGCTGTTTTTT
D: -; V: TRBV2; J: TRBJ1-2; length: 16; size: many; CDR3: CASIQSVSYSNYGYTF; DNA: TGTGCCAGCATCCAATCAGTTTCCTACTCCAACTATGGCTACACCTTC
D: TRBD1; V: TRBV3-1; J: TRBJ1-5; length: 12; size: many; CDR3: CASNTGDQPQHF; DNA: TGTGCCAGCAACACAGGGGATCAGCCCCAGCATTTT
D: -; V: TRBV19; J: TRBJ1-2; length: 16; size: -; CDR3: CASSGGRGGAAYGYTF; DNA: TGTGCCAGTAGTGGGGGTCGAGGGGGGGCAGCCTATGGCTACACCTTC
D: TRBD2; V: TRBV20-1; J: TRBJ2-7; length: 14; size: many; CDR3: CSASSGLAGVEQYF; DNA: TGCAGTGCTAGCTCGGGACTAGCGGGGGTTGAGCAGTACTTC
D: -; V: TRBV7-2; J: TRBJ2-3; length: 13; size: many; CDR3: CASSLQGTDTQYF; DNA: TGTGCCAGCAGCTTACAGGGCACAGATACGCAGTATTTT
D: -; V: TRBV7-9; J: TRBJ1-5; length: 14; size: many; CDR3: CASSLSGERQPQHF; DNA: TGTGCCAGCAGCTTATCAGGGGAGCGGCAGCCCCAGCATTTT
D: TRBD1; V: TRBV3-1; J: TRBJ1-4; length: 17; size: many; CDR3: CASSLHTRLRGGEKLFF; DNA: TGTGCCAGCAGCCTGCATACTCGTCTCAGGGGGGGTGAAAAACTGTTTTTT
D: TRBD2; V: TRBV6-1; J: TRBJ2-3; length: 15; size: -; CDR3: CASSVGLAGRDTQYF; DNA: TGTGCCAGCAGCGTAGGACTAGCGGGCCGAGATACGCAGTATTTT
D: TRBD1; V: TRBV7-9; J: TRBJ1-5; length: 15; size: many; CDR3: CASSDGTARNQPQHF; DNA: TGTGCCAGCAGCGACGGGACAGCCCGCAATCAGCCCCAGCATTTT
D: -; V: TRBV7-3; J: TRBJ1-6; length: 15; size: many; CDR3: CASSREGDANSPLHF; DNA: TGTGCCAGCAGCCGGGAGGGGGACGCTAATTCACCCCTCCACTTT
D: TRBD1; V: TRBV4-1; J: TRBJ1-5; length: 15; size: few; CDR3: CASSQHKQGSQPQHF; DNA: TGCGCCAGCAGCCAACATAAACAGGGGAGTCAGCCCCAGCATTTT
D: -; V: TRBV5-1; J: TRBJ1-6; length: 14; size: many; CDR3: CASETTGSDSPLHF; DNA: TGCGCCAGCGAGACAACAGGTAGTGATTCACCCCTCCACTTT
D: TRBD2; V: TRBV7-2; J: TRBJ2-5; length: 14; size: many; CDR3: CASSQLAGGETQYF; DNA: TGCGCCAGCAGCCAACTAGCGGGGGGGGAGACCCAGTACTTC
D: TRBD1; V: TRBV20-1; J: TRBJ1-5; length: 13; size: many; CDR3: CSAGTGLDQPQHF; DNA: TGCAGTGCGGGGACAGGGCTGGATCAGCCCCAGCATTTT
D: -; V: TRBV5-1; J: TRBJ2-7; length: 16; size: many; CDR3: CASSLGGLRASYEQYF; DNA: TGCGCCAGCAGCTTGGGGGGCTTACGGGCCTCTTACGAGCAGTACTTC
D: -; V: TRBV19; J: TRBJ2-2; length: 14; size: many; CDR3: CASSSSLFSGELFF; DNA: TGTGCCAGTAGTAGTAGTTTGTTCAGCGGGGAGCTGTTTTTT
D: -; V: TRBV6-1; J: TRBJ1-1; length: 14; size: many; CDR3: CASGRGGQGTEAFF; DNA: TGTGCCAGCGGTCGGGGGGGGCAAGGCACTGAAGCTTTCTTT
D: TRBD2; V: TRBV20-1; J: TRBJ2-3; length: 17; size: few; CDR3: CSAKTGSGTSGVYTQYF; DNA: TGCAGTGCGAAAACAGGGTCCGGGACTAGCGGGGTGTATACGCAGTATTTT
D: -; V: TRBV5-1; J: TRBJ2-7; length: 13; size: many; CDR3: CASSLGTVYEQYF; DNA: TGCGCCAGCAGCTTGGGGACAGTCTACGAGCAGTACTTC